Each of the 26 T cell receptor delta chains below was sequenced from the same sample in a study of human gamma delta and Vdelta1 T cells. TCRdb reapplied CATT to the PCR reads. The data hold several thousand delta-chain clones, with almost 9.5% observed a single time. Sample: naive CD27+ Vdelta1 gamma-delta T cells from blood. Receptor source: a human donor in good health.

The table lists this clone with many counts. The chain couples TRDV1 to TRDJ1; 11 nucleotides line up with TRDD3. Trimming cost V 0 bases and J 0 bases; bases outside gene matches: 39. This CDR3 has 29 amino acids. The germline CDR1 and CDR2 sequences are TSWWSYY and QGS. The CDR3 nucleotides are TGTGCTCTTGGGGAACTTAGTGGATCTCCAGCGGGTAACTACTTCACTGGGGGATATGGGGTTTCGTACACCGATAAACTCATCTTT. Protein: CALGELSGSPAGNYFTGGYGVSYTDKLIF.

By sample share, this clone is medium-sized. At the DNA level, this CDR3 is encoded by other sequences in the same sample as well. The rearrangement joins TRDV1 to TRDJ1; 13 nucleotides line up with TRDD3. Germline loops: CDR1 TSWWSYY, CDR2 QGS. The ends lost 5 bases at V and 3 bases at J; junction bases unmatched: 24. The CDR3 is made up of 22 amino acids. The CDR3 reads CALGRGVYRLSTGGYASDKLIF. In DNA, the CDR3 is TGTGCTCTTGGGAGAGGGGTCTACAGACTGAGTACTGGGGGATACGCGTCCGATAAACTCATCTTT.

This clone is labeled as medium-sized. The chain uses TRDV1 and TRDJ1; perhaps TRDD3 as D (5 bases). V shed 0 bases and J shed 3 bases, with 20 bases lying between them. The CDR3 is made up of 18 amino acids. CDR1 is TSWWSYY, CDR2 QGS, per germline. The CDR3 nucleotides are TGTGCTCTTGGGGAACTAGCCCGCTTCAGGAAGGGGGCCGATAAACTCATCTTT. It translates to CALGELARFRKGADKLIF.

As regards this clone: With a much larger clone just one base away, this may be a read error. This chain links TRDV1 with TRDJ1, with D perhaps being TRDD2 or TRDD3 (5 bases each). Trimming took 0 bases from V and 0 from J, leaving 20 bases between them. CDR1 and CDR2 (germline): TSWWSYY, QGS. There are 19 residues in the CDR3. The CDR3 nucleotides read TGTGCTCTTGGGGAACTGCGACCTACTGAGGGATTTCACACCGATAAACTCATCTTT. Translating it yields CALGELRPTEGFHTDKLIF.

This clone has more than one count but fewer than ten. The TCRdb protein, from a much larger clone, departs from this DNA's translation at residue 5, likely by read error; the protein shown derives from the DNA. The V and J genes are TRDV1 and TRDJ1; D not resolved. Germline CDR1 and CDR2: TSWWSYY and QGS. Trimming stripped 5 bases from V and 0 bases from J, with 16 bases between. The CDR3 consists of 16 residues. This CDR3 is CALGIDRAWYTDKLIF. The CDR3 DNA sequence: TGTGCTCTTGGGATCGACCGCGCTTGGTACACCGATAAACTCATCTTT.

This clone appeared a few times. The chain carries TRDV1 and TRDJ1; D is perhaps TRDD2 (9 bases). The germline V gene has CDR1 TSWWSYY and CDR2 QGS. This CDR3 comprises 21 residues. The V gene lost 5 bases and the J gene lost 0 bases, with 31 bases spanning the gap. This chain's CDR3 is CALGPAFLRFPGGPYTDKLIF. The CDR3 nucleotides are TGTGCTCTTGGGCCCGCCTTCCTACGCTTTCCTGGGGGACCTTACACCGATAAACTCATCTTT.

Notes on this clone: This DNA's translation and the protein TCRdb lists, from a much larger clone, do not match at residue 12, likely due to a read error; the protein shown is translated from the DNA. The rearrangement links TRDV1 to TRDJ1, with 10 bases that match TRDD3. The V and J ends lost 4 bases and 11 bases, in that order; junction bases with no gene match: 13. CDR3 length: 15 amino acids. In germline, CDR1 is TSWWSYY, CDR2 QGS. CDR3 amino acids: CALGARRSGGYALIF. In DNA, the CDR3 is TGTGCTCTTGGGGCCAGGAGATCAGGGGGATACGCGCTCATCTTT.

This clone qualifies as medium-sized. This chain connects TRDV1 to TRDJ1; 7 bases line up with TRDD3. This CDR3 spans 17 amino acids. The V segment lost 3 bases and the J segment 2 bases; nucleotides outside the gene matches: 12. CDR1 TSWWSYY and CDR2 QGS come from the germline V gene. CDR3 in amino acids: CALGELRRGIITDKLIF. CDR3 in DNA: TGTGCTCTTGGGGAGCTACGGCGGGGGATCATTACCGATAAACTCATCTTT.

To note about this clone: A much more abundant neighbour one base away suggests this may be a read error. The same CDR3 also results from other DNA sequences found in this sample. This chain uses TRDV1 with TRDJ2; D ambiguous. CDR1 and CDR2 (germline): TSWWSYY, QGS. The CDR3 contains 18 residues. The CDR3: CALGATRNYRALTAQLFF. The CDR3 DNA reads TGTGCCCTTGGCGCCACCAGGAATTATAGGGCTTTGACAGCACAACTCTTCTTT.

This clone was found a few times. The V and J genes are TRDV1 and TRDJ1; possible D gene TRDD3, 5 bases. The CDR3 loop spans 17 amino acids. Germline CDR1 and CDR2: TSWWSYY and QGS. Trimming left V 3 bases short and J 11 bases short, with 28 bases between. CDR3 sequence (DNA): TGTGCTCTTGGGGACCATAATCCAGCCAGACCCTTTAGGGGGCTCATCTTT. Translated, it gives CALGDHNPARPFRGLIF.

A few counts support this clone. This probably arose from a read error, given a far larger clone one base away. This CDR3 is also generated by other DNA sequences in the sample. The rearrangement joins TRDV1 to TRDJ1; D is uncertain. This CDR3 region has 16 residues. CDR1 is TSWWSYY and CDR2 is QGS in the germline V gene. CDR3 bases: TGTGCTCTCGGGGCGTACACGCGGGGCTTGGCCGATAAACTCATCTTT. Protein: CALGAYTRGLADKLIF.

Notes on this clone: The protein recorded in TCRdb matches a much larger clone and deviates from this DNA's translation at residue 8, suggesting a read error; the protein here is obtained by translating the DNA. The rearrangement joins TRDV2 to TRDJ1; 7 nucleotides align to TRDD3. CDR1 is GEAIGNYY and CDR2 is EKD in the germline V gene. V shed 5 bases, J shed 9 bases, and the junction held 14 bases outside the gene matches. The length of the CDR3 is 14 residues. CDR3 sequence: CACASTGESIQLIF. The CDR3 coding sequence is TGTGCCTGTGCCAGTACTGGGGAATCGATCCAACTCATCTTT.

To note about this clone: Translating this DNA gives a protein that differs at residue 10 from the TCRdb one, which belongs to a much larger clone; a read error is likely, and the protein shown is this translation. The gene calls are TRDV1 and TRDJ1, with D perhaps matching TRDD3 (6 bases). The germline V and J ends were trimmed by 4 bases and 0 bases, with 27 bases remaining between them. This CDR3 region has 20 residues. Germline V gene lookup returns CDR1 TSWWSYY and CDR2 QGS. The CDR3 nucleotides are TGTGCTCTTGGGGCCAACCCCACCCGCCGGGGGACCCAGTACACCGATAAACTCATCTTT. Translated: CALGANPTRRGTQYTDKLIF.

By sample share, this clone is medium-sized (0.01 to 0.1%). Other DNA sequences in the sample encode the same CDR3. This rearrangement joins TRDV1 to TRDJ1; 13 nucleotides line up with TRDD3. The J segment lost 0 bases and the V segment lost 1 base, leaving 20 bases of the junction unmatched. This CDR3 has 23 residues. Germline values: CDR1 TSWWSYY, CDR2 QGS. The CDR3 spells CALGERGSPNWGIRRLNTDKLIF. The CDR3 bases are TGTGCTCTTGGGGAACGTGGTTCCCCCAACTGGGGGATACGCAGACTTAACACCGATAAACTCATCTTT.

This clone has only a few counts. The chain recombines TRDV1 with TRDJ1, with 7 nucleotides matching TRDD3. From germline, CDR1 is TSWWSYY and CDR2 QGS. J gave up 2 bases and V 1 base, and 19 bases lay outside the gene matches. The CDR3 spans 20 residues. CDR3 sequence: CALGERLTRGIAGWTDKLIF. CDR3 nucleotide sequence: TGTGCTCTTGGGGAACGACTAACAAGGGGGATCGCTGGATGGACCGATAAACTCATCTTT.

This clone was found a few times. TCRdb records a much larger clone's protein for this DNA, with a difference at residue 5 that likely arises from a read error; the protein given is the translation of the DNA. The chain links TRDV1 to TRDJ1; 11 bases map to TRDD3. CDR1 is TSWWSYY, CDR2 QGS, per germline. The CDR3 has 20 amino acids. The trim removed 5 bases at V and 0 bases at J, leaving 17 bases unmatched. CDR3 coding DNA: TGTGCTCTTGGGCAACGGATCCAGGGGGTGGGGGATACGTACACCGATAAACTCATCTTT. Translated, it gives CALGQRIQGVGDTYTDKLIF.

At least ten counts were recorded for this clone. The chain links TRDV1 to TRDJ1, with 13 bases fitting TRDD3. The germline V gene has CDR1 TSWWSYY and CDR2 QGS. With 5 bases clipped from V and 3 bases from J, the junction kept 30 bases outside the gene matches. The CDR3 is 24 amino acids. The DNA of the CDR3 is TGTGCTCTTGGGCCAACCTCTGGGTTACCGAGGTACTGGGGGATACGGAGGGGATCCGATAAACTCATCTTT. It encodes CALGPTSGLPRYWGIRRGSDKLIF.

This clone was seen only once. A far bigger clonotype differs at one base, so this is likely a read error. The chain joins TRDV1 to TRDJ1; 9 bases are shared with TRDD2. V lost 5 bases and J lost 3; bases outside the gene matches: 40. The CDR3 is 26 amino acids. The V gene's germline CDR1 is TSWWSYY and CDR2 QGS. The CDR3 reads CALGPHTSPSYAKGGAYSRLADKLIF. The CDR3 nucleotides read TGTGCTCTTGGGCCGCACACCAGTCCTTCCTACGCTAAGGGTGGGGCTTATTCCCGGTTAGCCGATAAACTCATCTTT.

By frequency in the sample, this clone is medium-sized (0.01 to 0.1%). Different DNA sequences within this sample yield the same CDR3. V gene TRDV1 combines with J gene TRDJ1, with 9 positions matching TRDD2. The CDR3 spans 21 residues. Trimming removed 2 bases from V and 7 bases from J; junction bases left unmatched: 26. Per the germline V gene, CDR1 is TSWWSYY and CDR2 is QGS. The DNA for the CDR3 is TGTGCTCTTGGGGAAGGACACCGCCTTCCTACGCCCGGGACCCCGTGGCGTAAACTCATCTTT. Protein product: CALGEGHRLPTPGTPWRKLIF.

This clone was counted many times. The rearrangement uses TRDV1 and TRDJ1; TRDD3 matches 8 bases. Trimming removed 4 bases from V and 0 bases from J; junction bases left unmatched: 13. CDR1 is TSWWSYY, CDR2 QGS, per germline. The CDR3 is 18 residues long. CDR3 protein: CALGGGPRTGGYTDKLIF. In DNA form, the CDR3 reads TGTGCTCTTGGGGGGGGACCACGGACTGGGGGGTACACCGATAAACTCATCTTT.

This clone was found a few times. A far larger clone is only one base removed, so a read error is likely. This same CDR3 is encoded by further DNA sequences in the sample. V and J are TRDV1 and TRDJ1; the D is unclear. Germline V gene sequence: CDR1 TSWWSYY, CDR2 QGS. Trimming pared 2 bases from V and 2 bases from J, leaving 21 bases between. The CDR3 is 18 residues long. CDR3 coding DNA: TGTGCTCTTGGGGAATTACCCCCCCGAAGGGACTATACCGATAAACTCATCTTT. It specifies CALGELPPRRDYTDKLIF.

This clone was found a few times. A much larger clone is a single base away; this may be a read error. This sample includes further DNA sequences coding for the same CDR3. V is TRDV1 and J is TRDJ1; the match to TRDD3 covers 8 bases. The V gene's germline CDR1 is TSWWSYY and CDR2 QGS. The CDR3 is made up of 22 amino acids. The V segment lost 3 bases and the J segment 0 bases; nucleotides outside the gene matches: 24. The CDR3 is CALGETRTGPSGDRGYTDKLIF. For the CDR3, the DNA is TGTGCTCTTGGGGAGACCCGGACTGGCCCCTCGGGGGATAGGGGGTACACCGATAAACTCATCTTT.

In its sample, this clone ranks as large. The sample contains more than one DNA sequence encoding this CDR3. The chain is built from TRDV1 and TRDJ1; D may be TRDD3 (5 bases). CDR1 TSWWSYY and CDR2 QGS come from the germline V gene. This CDR3 contains 18 residues. Trimming left V 4 bases short and J 0 bases short, with 21 bases between. The CDR3 coding sequence is TGTGCTCTTGGGGTCCCGTCTCGGAGGGGGTCTGACACCGATAAACTCATCTTT. Residues: CALGVPSRRGSDTDKLIF.

The chain carries TRDV1 and TRDJ1, with D unclear. CDR3 length: 20 amino acids. The V gene's germline CDR1 is TSWWSYY and CDR2 QGS. Trimming pared 4 bases from V and 2 bases from J, leaving 29 bases between. The CDR3 DNA is TGTGCTCTTGGGGGACGTCCGACCTCGTCTACTACCGGAGAAACCGATAAACTCATCTTT. Its translation: CALGGRPTSSTTGETDKLIF.

This clone was recorded a few times. TCRdb pairs this DNA with a much larger clone's protein that differs at residue 6, likely a read error; the protein shown was translated from the DNA. The chain is built from TRDV1 and TRDJ1, with TRDD3 identical over 10 bases. The CDR3 extends over 18 amino acids. V shed 4 bases and J 10 bases; nucleotides not matched to a gene: 21. Germline V lookup: CDR1 TSWWSYY, CDR2 QGS. The CDR3 DNA sequence: TGTGCTCTTGGGGCCCAACTTCTTCGTACTGGGGGATCCTCCCCACTCATCTTT. The encoded protein is CALGAQLLRTGGSSPLIF.

On this clone itself: A far more abundant clone sits one base away, making this likely a read error. The chain has TRDV1 and TRDJ1; no clear D. Germline CDR1 is TSWWSYY and CDR2 is QGS. This CDR3 is built from 15 residues. This chain's CDR3 is CALGGRGRAYDKLTF. CDR3 nucleotide sequence: TGTGCTCTTGGGGGGCGCGGGCGGGCTTACGATAAACTCACCTTT.